This T cell receptor (beta chain) was sequenced in a study of shared clonotypes between healthy human individuals. General observations from the study: Clonotypes not shared had lower generation probabilities than those common to all four donors.

The CDR3 extends over 15 amino acids. The germline CDR1 and CDR2 sequences are KGHSH and LQKENI. Trimming cost V 4 bases and J 3 bases; bases outside gene matches: 7. A remark on this clone: The target antigen is unknown.

The assay was immunoSEQ multiplex PCR, and TCRdb's table has in-frame clones only and misses some. The sample yields 2 million to 3 million clones, 80% to 95% seen once. This clonotype was sampled from a young man in good health. Some clones in this sample may be carry-over from other donors' samples. V gene TRBV18 combines with J gene TRBJ2-3, with 7 bases that match TRBD1. The source material was naive CD4+ T cells from PBMCs. Indicated subset: CD45RA+ positively selected. CDR3 region: CASSQRRQGTDTQYF. In DNA, the CDR3 is TGTGCCAGCTCACAGCGGAGACAGGGAACAGATACGCAGTATTTT.